The entry that follows covers one T cell receptor (beta chain) sequence. This record comes from a study of blood T cell repertoires in COVID-19. The germline CDR1 and CDR2 sequences are LNHDA and SQIVND (reference sequence). V trimming: 10 bases; J trimming: 3 bases; junction bases outside the gene matches: 8. The CDR3 is 14 residues long. Clones were sequenced by immunoSEQ multiplex PCR, and TCRdb holds only the in-frame ones, with some missing. The sample lists a few hundred thousand clones; roughly 85% were seen once. This clonotype was obtained from a man in his fifties or sixties who had recovered from COVID-19. The sample comprised peripheral blood. The J gene is TRBJ1-3, the V gene TRBV19; TRBD1 matches 8 bases. The CDR3 loop is CATRQGNSGNTIYF. The DNA for the CDR3 is TGTGCCACCAGACAGGGGAACAGTGGAAACACCATATATTTT. The variable domain in full, completed from reference TRBV19 and TRBJ1-3, reads DGGITQSPKYLFRKEGQNVTLSCEQNLNHDAMYWYRQDPGQGLRLIYYSQIVNDFQKGDIAEGYSVSREKKESFPLTVTSAQKNPTAFYLCATRQGNSGNTIYFGEGSWLTVV.